The T cell receptor (beta chain) described here comes from a study of CD8+ T cells in alopecia areata. Study information: Each day, treated patients took oral tofacitinib twice, at 5 to 10 mg per dose. Patients in the study were on tofacitinib for 6 to 18 months, then off it for 6 months.

This clone was found a few times. Its target is not known. Study-wide findings and caveats: Normal skin's resident alphabeta T cells are also sequenced in scalp samples.

Per germline, CDR1 SGHAT and CDR2 FQNNGV. The CDR3 spans 14 residues. V lost 0 bases, J lost 1 base, and 6 bases lay in between. It was cDNA, reverse transcribed from extracted RNA, that served as the sequencing template. TCRdb's copy holds only in-frame clones and misses some; the assay was immunoSEQ multiplex PCR. The table lists 150,000 or so clones, 45% to 50% of them singletons. Source: CD8+ T cells sorted from blood, taken at week 0. This receptor was taken from a human donor with alopecia areata. The chain is built from TRBV11-2 and TRBJ2-5, with D unclear. The CDR3 region is CASSLEHSQETQYF. The CDR3 DNA follows: TGTGCCAGCAGCTTAGAACATAGCCAAGAGACCCAGTACTTC.